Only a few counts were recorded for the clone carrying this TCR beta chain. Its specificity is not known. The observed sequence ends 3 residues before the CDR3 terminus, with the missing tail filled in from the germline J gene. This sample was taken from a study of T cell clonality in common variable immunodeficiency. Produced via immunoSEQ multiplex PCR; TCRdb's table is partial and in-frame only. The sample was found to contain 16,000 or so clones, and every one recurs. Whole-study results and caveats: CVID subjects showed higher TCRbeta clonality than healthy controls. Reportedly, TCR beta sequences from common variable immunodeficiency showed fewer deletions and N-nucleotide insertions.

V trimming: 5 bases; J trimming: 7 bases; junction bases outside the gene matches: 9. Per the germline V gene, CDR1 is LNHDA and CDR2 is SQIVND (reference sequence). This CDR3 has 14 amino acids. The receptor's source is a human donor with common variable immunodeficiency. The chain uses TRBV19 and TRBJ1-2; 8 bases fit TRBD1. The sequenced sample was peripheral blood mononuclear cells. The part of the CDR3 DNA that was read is TGTGCCAGTAGTGGGCAGGGGGCAAGTGGTGGC. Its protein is CASSGQGASGG. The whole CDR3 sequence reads CASSGQGASGGYTF.